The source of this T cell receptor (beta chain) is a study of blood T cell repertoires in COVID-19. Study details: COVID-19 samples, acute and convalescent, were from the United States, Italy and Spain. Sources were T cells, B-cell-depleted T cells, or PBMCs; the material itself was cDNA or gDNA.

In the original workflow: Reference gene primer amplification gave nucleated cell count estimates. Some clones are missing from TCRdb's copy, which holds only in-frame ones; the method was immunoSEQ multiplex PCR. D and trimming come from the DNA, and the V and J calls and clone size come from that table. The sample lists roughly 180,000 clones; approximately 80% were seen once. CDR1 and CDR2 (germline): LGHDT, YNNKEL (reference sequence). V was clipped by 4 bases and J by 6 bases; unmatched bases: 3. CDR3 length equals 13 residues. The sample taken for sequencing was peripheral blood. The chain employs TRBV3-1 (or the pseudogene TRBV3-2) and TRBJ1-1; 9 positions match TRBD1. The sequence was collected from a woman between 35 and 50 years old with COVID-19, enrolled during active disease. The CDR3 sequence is CASSPGQGPEAFF. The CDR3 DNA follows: TGTGCCAGCAGCCCGGGACAGGGCCCTGAAGCTTTCTTT.